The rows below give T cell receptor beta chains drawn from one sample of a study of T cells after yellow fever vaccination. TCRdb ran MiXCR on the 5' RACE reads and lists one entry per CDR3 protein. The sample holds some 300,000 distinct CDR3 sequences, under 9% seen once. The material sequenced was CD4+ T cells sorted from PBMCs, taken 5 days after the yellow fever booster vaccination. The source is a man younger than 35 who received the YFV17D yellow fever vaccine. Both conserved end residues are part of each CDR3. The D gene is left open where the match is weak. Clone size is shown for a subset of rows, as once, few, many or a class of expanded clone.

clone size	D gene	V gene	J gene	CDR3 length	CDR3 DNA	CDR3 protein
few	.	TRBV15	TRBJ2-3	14	TGTGCCACCGAACGGAATTTGGCAAGAGATACGCAGTATTTT	CATERNLARDTQYF
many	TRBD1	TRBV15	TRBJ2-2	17	TGTGCCACCAGCAGAGATCCAGGGGGAACGAACACCGGGGAGCTGTTTTTT	CATSRDPGGTNTGELFF
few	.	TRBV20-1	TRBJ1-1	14	TGCAGTGCTAGAGATCCTCGGGGGGGCACTGAAGCTTTCTTT	CSARDPRGGTEAFF
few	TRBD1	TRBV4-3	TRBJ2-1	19	TGCGCCAGCAGCCAAGACCCCAGCGGAACAGGGGGTACCGACAATGAGCAGTTCTTC	CASSQDPSGTGGTDNEQFF
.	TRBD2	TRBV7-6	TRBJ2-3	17	TGTGCCAGCAGCTTAGAGGCGGTCAGCGGGGGGAGAGATACGCAGTATTTT	CASSLEAVSGGRDTQYF
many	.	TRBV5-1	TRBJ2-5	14	TGCGCCAGCAGCTTGGCCTCACTTCAAGAGACCCAGTACTTC	CASSLASLQETQYF
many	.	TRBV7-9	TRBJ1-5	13	TGTGCCAGCAGCCCGTCGGGTGGGCAGCCCCAGCATTTT	CASSPSGGQPQHF
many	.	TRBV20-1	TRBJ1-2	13	TGCAGTGCTAGTCCTCGGGCGGATTATGGCTACACCTTC	CSASPRADYGYTF
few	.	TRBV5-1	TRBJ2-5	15	TGCGCCAGCAGCCGCGACAGCGGGTACCAAGAGACCCAGTACTTC	CASSRDSGYQETQYF
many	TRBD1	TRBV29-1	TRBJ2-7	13	TGCAGCGTTGGAGACAGGGGGCTATACGAGCAGTACTTC	CSVGDRGLYEQYF
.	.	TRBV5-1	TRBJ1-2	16	TGCGCCAGCAGCTCACAGGGTGGAGAGGCTATCTATGGCTACACCTTC	CASSSQGGEAIYGYTF
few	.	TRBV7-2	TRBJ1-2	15	TGTGCCAGCAGCTTAGGGTGGGACGGAGGGACGGGCTACACCTTC	CASSLGWDGGTGYTF
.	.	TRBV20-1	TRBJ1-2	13	TGCAGTGCTAGAGTAGGGGAGAGGTATGGCTACACCTTC	CSARVGERYGYTF
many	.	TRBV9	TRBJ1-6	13	TGTGCCAGCAGCGTAGCCCTAGTGAGCACCCTCCACTTT	CASSVALVSTLHF
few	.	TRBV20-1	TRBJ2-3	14	TGCAGTGCCGCCACGGGAGCCTACACAGATACGCAGTATTTT	CSAATGAYTDTQYF
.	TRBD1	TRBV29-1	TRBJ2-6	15	TGCAGCGTTAGACAGGGTGAATCTGGGGCCAACGTCCTGACTTTC	CSVRQGESGANVLTF
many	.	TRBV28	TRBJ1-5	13	TGTGCCAGCATCAAATTACAGGGATGGCCCCAGCATTTT	CASIKLQGWPQHF
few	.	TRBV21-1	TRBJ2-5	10	TGTGCCAGCTACCTAGACACCCAGTACTTC	CASYLDTQYF
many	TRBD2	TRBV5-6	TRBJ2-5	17	TGTGCCAGCAGCTTATTCGGAGCGGGGGGGCGCCCGGAGACCCAGTACTTC	CASSLFGAGGRPETQYF
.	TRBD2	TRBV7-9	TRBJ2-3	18	TGTGCCAGCAGCGTCGGGGGGAGGAGCGGTACTAGCACAGATACGCAGTATTTT	CASSVGGRSGTSTDTQYF
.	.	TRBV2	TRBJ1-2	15	TGTGCCAGCAACCGGCGGGGGGGGGCTAACTATGGCTACACCTTC	CASNRRGGANYGYTF
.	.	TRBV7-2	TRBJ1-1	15	TGTGCCAGCAGCTTGGATCCAGGATTTCTCACTGAAGCTTTCTTT	CASSLDPGFLTEAFF
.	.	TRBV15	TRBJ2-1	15	TGTGCCACCAGCAGAGATAGGTGGACGTACAATGAGCAGTTCTTC	CATSRDRWTYNEQFF
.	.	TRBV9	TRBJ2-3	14	TGTGCCAGCAGCGTAGTTGGGACTACAGATACGCAGTATTTT	CASSVVGTTDTQYF
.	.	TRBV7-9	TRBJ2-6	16	TGTGCCAGCACAGGGGCCCAAAGGGGTGGGGCCAACGTCCTGACTTTC	CASTGAQRGGANVLTF
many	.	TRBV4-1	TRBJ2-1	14	TGCGCCAGCAGCCTCGGAACTAGGAGTAATGAGCAGTTCTTC	CASSLGTRSNEQFF
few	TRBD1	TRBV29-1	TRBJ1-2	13	TGCAGCGCCGACAGGGCGAGGATGGCGGGCTACACCTTC	CSADRARMAGYTF
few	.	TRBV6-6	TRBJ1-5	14	TGTGCCAGCCAGACAGCAAATAGCAATCAGCCCCAGCATTTT	CASQTANSNQPQHF
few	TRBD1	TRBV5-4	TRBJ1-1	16	TGTGCCAGCAGCTTACCACAGGGGGCAAGGAACACTGAAGCTTTCTTT	CASSLPQGARNTEAFF